This passage covers 20 T cell receptor beta chains from one sample sequenced in a study of technical replicates of blood from a few donors (dated by TCRdb to 2016 to 2017). Libraries were prepared through the immunoSEQ multiplex PCR assay. Not all clones reach the TCRdb copy of this immuneACCESS table, which keeps in-frame sequences only. Checked studies attribute under half of the gap to unresolved V genes and leave the rest unexplained. Present in this sample are roughly 40,000 clones, around 97% of which were seen just once. Roughly 0.39% of the sample goes to the ten largest clones. Sequencing used T cells isolated from PBMCs. Every receptor here comes from a human donor in good health.

The chain is built from TRBV16 and TRBJ1-4; no definite D call. V lost 2 bases, J lost 5 bases, and 18 bases lay in between. Germline V gene sequence: CDR1 KGHSY, CDR2 FQNENV. CDR3 length equals 17 residues. The CDR3 nucleotides read TGTGCCAGCAGCCAAGCCATACCCCCGAGCTTAAATGAAAAACTGTTTTTT. Its translation: CASSQAIPPSLNEKLFF.

The chain is built from TRBV6-1 and TRBJ1-3; a possible D gene is TRBD1 (6 bases). The V gene lost 4 bases and the J gene lost 0 bases, with 13 bases spanning the gap. Germline V gene lookup returns CDR1 MNHNS and CDR2 SASEGT. This CDR3 contains 16 residues. CDR3 coding DNA: TGTGCCAGCAGTGTTCTTCTGACAGGCTCTGGAAACACCATATATTTT. Encoded protein: CASSVLLTGSGNTIYF.

V and J are TRBV4-3 and TRBJ2-7; 10 bases fit TRBD2. With V trimmed by 3 bases and J by 3 bases, 11 bases remained unmatched. In germline, CDR1 is LGHNA, CDR2 YSLEER. The CDR3 spans 17 residues. The CDR3 reads CASSQVTSGALHYEQYF. The CDR3 DNA sequence: TGCGCCAGCAGCCAGGTCACTAGCGGGGCTCTGCACTACGAGCAGTACTTC.

The CDR3 DNA sequence: TGTGCTTCCGGGACTAGCGTCTACGAGCAGTACTTC. Translation gives CASGTSVYEQYF. The rearrangement joins TRBV30 to TRBJ2-7; 10 bases are a match to TRBD2. Germline V gene lookup returns CDR1 GTSNPN and CDR2 SVGIG (reference sequence). This CDR3 comprises 12 residues.

The gene calls are TRBV11-2 and TRBJ2-2; 10 nucleotides align to TRBD1. CDR1 is SGHAT and CDR2 is FQNNGV in the germline V gene. The CDR3 covers 16 residues. J lost 5 bases, V lost 5 bases, and 8 bases had no gene match. The CDR3 DNA reads as TGTGCCAGCAGCCCGCCCGGGACAGGGGAAACCGGGGAGCTGTTTTTT. Protein: CASSPPGTGETGELFF. Together with reference TRBV11-2 and TRBJ2-2, the CDR3 gives the full variable domain: EAGVAQSPRYKIIEKRQSVAFWCNPISGHATLYWYQQILGQGPKLLIQFQNNGVVDDSQLPKDRFSAERLKGVDSTLKIQPAKLEDSAVYLCASSPPGTGETGELFFGEGSRLTVL.

The gene calls are TRBV5-4 and TRBJ2-2; TRBD1 matches 7 bases. The CDR3 is made up of 15 amino acids. V dropped 6 bases and J dropped 1; count of bases not matched to a gene: 6. Germline V gene sequence: CDR1 SGHNT, CDR2 YYREEE (reference sequence). Written as DNA, the CDR3 is TGTGCCAGCAAAACGGACAGGAGGAACACCGGGGAGCTGTTTTTT. It codes for CASKTDRRNTGELFF.

The chain employs TRBV19 and TRBJ2-3; 9 bases are a match to TRBD2. The CDR3 covers 17 residues. Germline CDR1 reads LNHDA; CDR2 reads SQIVND (reference sequence). The V segment lost 5 bases and the J segment 3 bases; nucleotides outside the gene matches: 12. CDR3 loop: CASSPYRSGRLTDTQYF. CDR3 bases: TGTGCCAGTAGTCCATACCGTAGCGGGAGATTAACAGATACGCAGTATTTT.

The chain recombines TRBV25-1 with TRBJ1-1; no reliable D call. The CDR3 has 15 amino acids. The germline V and J ends were trimmed by 1 base and 4 bases, with 13 bases remaining between them. Germline loops: CDR1 MGHDK, CDR2 SYGVNS. This chain's CDR3 is CASSEFEDIRTEAFF. In DNA, the CDR3 is TGTGCCAGCAGTGAATTTGAGGATATCCGCACTGAAGCTTTCTTT. Looking up the rest from reference TRBV25-1 and TRBJ1-1 gives the full variable domain: EADIYQTPRYLVIGTGKKITLECSQTMGHDKMYWYQQDPGMELHLIHYSYGVNSTEKGDLSSESTVSRIRTEHFPLTLESARPSHTSQYLCASSEFEDIRTEAFFGQGTRLTVV.

V is TRBV4-3 and J is TRBJ1-2, with TRBD1 matching over 7 bases. Trimming took 0 bases from V and 4 from J; bases not matched to a gene: 11. In germline, CDR1 is LGHNA, CDR2 YSLEER. The CDR3 contains 17 residues. The CDR3 sequence: CASSQDIRQGDRYGYTF. CDR3 nucleotides: TGCGCCAGCAGCCAAGATATTAGGCAGGGGGACCGCTATGGCTACACCTTC.

The chain carries TRBV10-3 and TRBJ1-3; perhaps TRBD1 as D (6 bases). CDR3 size: 14 residues. Between the trimmed V and J ends, which lost 3 bases and 6 bases, there was a span of 12 bases. The germline V gene has CDR1 ENHRY and CDR2 SYGVKD. CDR3 sequence (DNA): TGTGCCATCAGTGATAACAGGGAAACAAACACCATATATTTT. Amino acid sequence: CAISDNRETNTIYF.

The chain links TRBV6-5 to TRBJ2-3; 7 bases are shared with TRBD1. The J segment lost 3 bases and the V segment lost 2 bases, leaving 8 bases of the junction unmatched. The CDR3 length is 16 residues. Germline CDR1 is MNHEY and CDR2 is SVGAGI. In nucleotides, the CDR3 is TGTGCCAGCAGTTACGTAGGGGGCCTGAGAACAGATACGCAGTATTTT. This codes for CASSYVGGLRTDTQYF.

The V gene is TRBV28, the J gene TRBJ2-3, with 7 bases aligning to TRBD1. The germline V gene encodes CDR1 MDHEN and CDR2 SYDVKM. This CDR3 has 12 residues. J gave up 5 bases and V 5 bases, and 1 base lay outside the gene matches. The CDR3 region is CASSRDRDTQYF. Here the CDR3 DNA reads TGTGCCAGCAGTAGGGACAGAGATACGCAGTATTTT.

This clone was counted only a few times. This chain joins TRBV7-9 and TRBJ1-1, with D tentatively TRBD1 (6 bases). The V end lost 4 bases, the J end lost 0 bases, and 9 bases lay between the germline ends. Germline V gives CDR1 SEHNR, CDR2 FQNEAQ (reference sequence). This CDR3 is built from 14 residues. The CDR3 coding sequence is TGTGCCAGCAGCTCACGGGACATGAACACTGAAGCTTTCTTT. It encodes CASSSRDMNTEAFF.

The chain recombines TRBV6-4 with TRBJ2-2; no clear D gene. The germline CDR1 and CDR2 sequences are MRHNA and SNTAGT. Trimming cost V 0 bases and J 4 bases, with 3 bases left between them. This CDR3 spans 13 amino acids. CDR3 loop: CASSDSSTGELFF. CDR3 in DNA: TGTGCCAGCAGTGACTCTAGCACCGGGGAGCTGTTTTTT.

The CDR3 here is CSVEPINEQFF. The CDR3 DNA reads as TGCAGCGTTGAACCCATCAATGAGCAGTTCTTC. The chain combines TRBV29-1 with TRBJ2-1; D gene unclear. The V and J ends lost 2 bases and 6 bases respectively, with 5 bases between them. This CDR3 region has 11 residues. CDR1 and CDR2 (germline): SQVTM, ANQGSEA.

The chain recombines TRBV27 with TRBJ2-3; TRBD2 aligns across 12 bases. The V gene's germline CDR1 is MNHEY and CDR2 SMNVEV (reference sequence). V shed 6 bases, J shed 2 bases, and the junction held 3 bases outside the gene matches. CDR3 length: 15 residues. The CDR3 spells CASRGLAGNTDTQYF. The CDR3 DNA is TGTGCCAGCAGAGGACTAGCGGGGAACACAGATACGCAGTATTTT.

This chain connects TRBV19 to TRBJ2-3; D possibly corresponds to TRBD2 (5 bases). The CDR3 is 12 amino acids. Germline V gene data show CDR1 as LNHDA and CDR2 as SQIVND (reference sequence). Trimming took 5 bases from V and 5 from J, leaving 8 bases between them. The CDR3 DNA follows: TGTGCCAGTAGTGTACTAGGAGATACGCAGTATTTT. Translating gives CASSVLGDTQYF.

The rearrangement joins TRBV5-5 to TRBJ1-2; D perhaps matches TRBD1 (6 bases). CDR1 and CDR2 from the germline V gene are SGHKS and YYEKEE (reference sequence). Trimming pared 4 bases from V and 8 bases from J, leaving 21 bases between. The CDR3 is 15 residues long. This chain's CDR3 is CASSPGQSAGSGYTF. CDR3 bases: TGTGCCAGCAGCCCGGGACAATCAGCTGGAAGCGGCTACACCTTC.

The chain recombines TRBV7-9 with TRBJ1-1; D is perhaps TRBD1 (5 bases). Germline V lookup: CDR1 SEHNR, CDR2 FQNEAQ (reference sequence). The V end lost 5 bases, the J end lost 8 bases, and 12 bases lay between the germline ends. This CDR3 comprises 12 residues. The CDR3: CASSQGIEEAFF. In nucleotides, the CDR3 is TGTGCCAGCAGCCAGGGAATCGAAGAAGCTTTCTTT. Variable domain in full (rest from reference TRBV7-9 and TRBJ1-1): DTGVSQNPRHKITKRGQNVTFRCDPISEHNRLYWYRQTLGQGPEFLTYFQNEAQLEKSRLLSDRFSAERPKGSFSTLEIQRTEQGDSAMYLCASSQGIEEAFFGQGTRLTVV.

The chain joins TRBV18 to TRBJ1-3; TRBD1 matches 8 bases. V was clipped by 5 bases and J by 3 bases; unmatched bases: 9. CDR1 is KGHSH and CDR2 is LQKENI in the germline V gene. This CDR3 is 16 amino acids long. CDR3 loop: CASSTQEQGVGNTIYF. The DNA of the CDR3 is TGTGCCAGCTCAACCCAAGAACAGGGGGTTGGAAACACCATATATTTT.